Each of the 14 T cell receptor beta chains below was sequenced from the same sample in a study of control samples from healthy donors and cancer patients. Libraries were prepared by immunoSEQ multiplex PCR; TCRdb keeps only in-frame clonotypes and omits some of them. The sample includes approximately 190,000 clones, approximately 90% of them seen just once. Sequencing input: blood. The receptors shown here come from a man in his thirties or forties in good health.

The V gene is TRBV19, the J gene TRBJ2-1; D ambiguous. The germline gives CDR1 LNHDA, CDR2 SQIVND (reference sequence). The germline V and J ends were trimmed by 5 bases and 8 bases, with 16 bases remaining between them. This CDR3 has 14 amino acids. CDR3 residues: CASSALRGRDEQFF. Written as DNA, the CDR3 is TGTGCCAGTAGTGCCCTAAGAGGACGGGATGAGCAGTTCTTC.

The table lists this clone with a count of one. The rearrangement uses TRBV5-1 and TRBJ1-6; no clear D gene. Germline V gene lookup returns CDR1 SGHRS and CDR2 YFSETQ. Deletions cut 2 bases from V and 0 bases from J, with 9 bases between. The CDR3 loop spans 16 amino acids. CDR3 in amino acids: CASSFSESSYNSPLHF. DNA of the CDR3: TGCGCCAGCAGCTTCTCAGAAAGCTCCTATAATTCACCCCTCCACTTT.

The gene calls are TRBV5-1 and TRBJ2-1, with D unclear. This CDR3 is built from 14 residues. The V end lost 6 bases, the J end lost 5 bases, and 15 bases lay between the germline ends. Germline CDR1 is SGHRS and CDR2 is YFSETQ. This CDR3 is CASTPPLGHNEQFF. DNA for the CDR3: TGCGCCAGCACCCCCCCCTTAGGACACAATGAGCAGTTCTTC. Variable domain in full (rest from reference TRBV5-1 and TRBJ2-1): KAGVTQTPRYLIKTRGQQVTLSCSPISGHRSVSWYQQTPGQGLQFLFEYFSETQRNKGNFPGRFSGRQFSNSRSEMNVSTLELGDSALYLCASTPPLGHNEQFFGPGTRLTVL.

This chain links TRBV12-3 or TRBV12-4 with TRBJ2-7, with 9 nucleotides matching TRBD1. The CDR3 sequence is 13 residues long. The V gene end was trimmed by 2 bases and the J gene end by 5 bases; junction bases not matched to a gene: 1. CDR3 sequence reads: CASSLRDRDEQYF. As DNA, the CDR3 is TGTGCCAGCAGTTTAAGGGACAGGGACGAGCAGTACTTC.

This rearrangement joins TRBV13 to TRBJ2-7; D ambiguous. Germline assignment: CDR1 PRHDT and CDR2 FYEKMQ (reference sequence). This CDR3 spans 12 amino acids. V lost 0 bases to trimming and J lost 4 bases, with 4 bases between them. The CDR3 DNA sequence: TGTGCCAGCAGCTTAGGCGGTTACGAGCAGTACTTC. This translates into CASSLGGYEQYF. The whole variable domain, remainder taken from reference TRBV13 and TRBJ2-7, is AAGVIQSPRHLIKEKRETATLKCYPIPRHDTVYWYQQGPGQDPQFLISFYEKMQSDKGSIPDRFSAQQFSDYHSELNMSSLELGDSALYFCASSLGGYEQYFGPGTRLTVT.

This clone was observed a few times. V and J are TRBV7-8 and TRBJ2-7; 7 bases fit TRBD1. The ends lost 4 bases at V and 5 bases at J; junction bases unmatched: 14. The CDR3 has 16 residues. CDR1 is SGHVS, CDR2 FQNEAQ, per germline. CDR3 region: CASSWGFVTGFNEQYF. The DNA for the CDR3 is TGTGCCAGCAGCTGGGGGTTTGTGACAGGGTTCAACGAGCAGTACTTC. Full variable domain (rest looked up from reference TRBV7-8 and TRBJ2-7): GAGVSQSPRYKVAKRGQDVALRCDPISGHVSLFWYQQALGQGPEFLTYFQNEAQLDKSGLPSDRFFAERPEGSVSTLKIQRTQQEDSAVYLCASSWGFVTGFNEQYFGPGTRLTVT.

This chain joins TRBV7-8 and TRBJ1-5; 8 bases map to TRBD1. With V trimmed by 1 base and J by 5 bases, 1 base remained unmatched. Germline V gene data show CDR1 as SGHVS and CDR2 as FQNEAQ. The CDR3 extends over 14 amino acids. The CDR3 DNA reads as TGTGCCAGCAGCTTAGAGACAGGGGATCAGCCCCAGCATTTT. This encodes CASSLETGDQPQHF.

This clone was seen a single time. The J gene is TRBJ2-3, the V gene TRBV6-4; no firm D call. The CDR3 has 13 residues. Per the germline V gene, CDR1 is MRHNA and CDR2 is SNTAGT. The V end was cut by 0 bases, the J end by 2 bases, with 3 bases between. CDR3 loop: CASSDSTTDTQYF. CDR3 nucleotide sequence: TGTGCCAGCAGTGACTCGACCACAGATACGCAGTATTTT.

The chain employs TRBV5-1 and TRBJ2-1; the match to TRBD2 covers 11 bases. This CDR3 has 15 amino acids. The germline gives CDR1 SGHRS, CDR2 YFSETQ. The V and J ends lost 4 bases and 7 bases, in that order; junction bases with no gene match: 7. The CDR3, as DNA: TGCGCCAGCAGCCATAGCGGGGGGGCCGGGAATGAGCAGTTCTTC. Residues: CASSHSGGAGNEQFF.

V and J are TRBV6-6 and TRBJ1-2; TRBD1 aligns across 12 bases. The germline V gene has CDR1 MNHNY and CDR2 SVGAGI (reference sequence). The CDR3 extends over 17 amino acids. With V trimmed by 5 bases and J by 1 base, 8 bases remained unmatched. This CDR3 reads CASSPGTGGLFNYGYTF. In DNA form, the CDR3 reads TGTGCCAGCAGTCCCGGGACAGGGGGCTTGTTTAACTATGGCTACACCTTC.

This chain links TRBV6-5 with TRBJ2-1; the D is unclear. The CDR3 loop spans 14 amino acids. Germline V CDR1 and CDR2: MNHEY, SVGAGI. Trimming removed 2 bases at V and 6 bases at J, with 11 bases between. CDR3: CASSYAGVGNEQFF. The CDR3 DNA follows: TGTGCCAGCAGTTACGCTGGGGTTGGCAATGAGCAGTTCTTC.

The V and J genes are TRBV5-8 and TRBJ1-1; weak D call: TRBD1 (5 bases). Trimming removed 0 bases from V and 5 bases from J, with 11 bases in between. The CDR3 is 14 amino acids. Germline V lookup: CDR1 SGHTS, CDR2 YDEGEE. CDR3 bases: TGTGCCAGCAGCTTGGGACAGTGGGGAACTGAAGCTTTCTTT. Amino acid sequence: CASSLGQWGTEAFF.

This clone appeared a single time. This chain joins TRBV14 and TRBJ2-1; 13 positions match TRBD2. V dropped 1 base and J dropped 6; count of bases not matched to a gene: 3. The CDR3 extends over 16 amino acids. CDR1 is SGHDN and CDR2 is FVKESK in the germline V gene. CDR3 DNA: TGTGCCAGCAGCCAAGTACTAGCGGGGGGGCGCAATGAGCAGTTCTTC. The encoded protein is CASSQVLAGGRNEQFF.

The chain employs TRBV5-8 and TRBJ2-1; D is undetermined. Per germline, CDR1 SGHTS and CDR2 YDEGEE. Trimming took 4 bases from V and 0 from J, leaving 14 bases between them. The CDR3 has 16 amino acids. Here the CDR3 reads CASSARLLRSYNEQFF. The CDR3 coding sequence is TGTGCCAGCAGCGCCAGACTTCTTCGCTCCTACAATGAGCAGTTCTTC.